This record covers a single T cell receptor beta chain. Its antigen is undetermined. CDR3 length equals 15 residues. V was shortened by 6 bases and J by 4 bases, with 19 bases between the two germline ends. CDR1 SGHAT and CDR2 FQNNGV come from the germline V gene. The data were obtained in a study of T cells in Graves' hyperthyroidism and ophthalmopathy. Study results and limitations: Median prediction lead before ophthalmopathy onset was 6.5 months with the model.

Diagnosis relied on clinical symptoms, serum thyroxine and TRAb, thyroid ultrasound and orbital computed tomography. The source material, RNA transcripts, was used to amplify TCR beta CDR3 regions. Researchers ran a first-round RT-PCR on the TCR CDR3 using the HTBI primer set. TCRdb re-derived calls from the multiplex PCR reads in MiXCR, one entry per CDR3 protein. The sample comprises 500,000 to 750,000 distinct CDR3 sequences, just over 45% of which are singletons, and around 7.7% rests with the top ten. The specimen sequenced was peripheral blood or thyroid tissue (not recorded which). This receptor was taken from a woman aged 18-29 years with Graves' hyperthyroidism. The chain recombines TRBV11-2 with TRBJ2-7; no definite D call. In nucleotides, the CDR3 is TGTGCCAGCAGTTACTCAAAGCAGGCCAAGTACGAGCAGTACTTC. Its translation: CASSYSKQAKYEQYF.